This is a list of T cell receptor beta chains from one sample in a study of memory CD8 T cells in hepatitis C reinfection. TCRdb keeps only in-frame clones here, not all; method: immunoSEQ multiplex PCR. The sample lists some 44,000 clones; approximately 92% were seen once. Specimen: naive CD8+ T cells sorted from blood. The receptors stem from a man between 18 and 35 years old with hepatitis C virus infection. Both conserved end residues are part of each CDR3. A D gene is named only where the DNA matches it firmly. Size values are once, few and many counts, or a class for expanded clones, and some rows have none.

j_call	v_call	d_call	clone_size	cdr3_aa	cdr3_nt
TRBJ2-3	TRBV28	-	-	CASSFLSGTDTQYF	TGTGCCAGCAGTTTCTTAAGCGGCACAGATACGCAGTATTTT
TRBJ2-1	TRBV6-6	-	-	CASKAGDYNEQFF	TGTGCCAGCAAGGCCGGGGACTACAATGAGCAGTTCTTC
TRBJ1-6	TRBV6-1	TRBD1	-	CASSEALGQGNSPLHF	TGTGCCAGCAGTGAAGCGCTCGGACAGGGGAATTCACCCCTCCACTTT
TRBJ2-5	TRBV7-9	-	-	CASSAGTPQETQYF	TGTGCCAGCAGCGCGGGGACCCCACAAGAGACCCAGTACTTC
TRBJ2-1	TRBV19	TRBD2	few	CASSIVAGGDNEQFF	TGTGCCAGTAGTATTGTCGCGGGAGGCGACAATGAGCAGTTCTTC
TRBJ2-5	TRBV4-1	TRBD2	once	CASSQFLAGGRETQYF	TGCGCCAGCAGCCAATTTCTGGCGGGGGGGCGAGAGACCCAGTACTTC
TRBJ1-1	TRBV6-6	TRBD1	few	CASTLPDRVAEAFF	TGTGCCAGCACCCTCCCTGACAGGGTAGCTGAAGCTTTCTTT
TRBJ1-3	TRBV6-6	-	-	CASSPGDSAGNTIYF	TGTGCCAGCAGTCCTGGTGACAGTGCTGGAAACACCATATATTTT
TRBJ2-1	TRBV5-1	TRBD2	-	CASSPGQRGASYNEQFF	TGCGCCAGCAGCCCGGGACAGCGGGGGGCCTCCTACAATGAGCAGTTCTTC
TRBJ2-7	TRBV6-1	TRBD2	-	CASSEGLAGGVYEQYF	TGTGCCAGCAGTGAGGGACTAGCGGGAGGGGTCTACGAGCAGTACTTC
TRBJ1-2	TRBV28	-	-	CASSPPLGEAYNYGYTF	TGTGCCAGCAGTCCGCCATTGGGGGAGGCGTATAACTATGGCTACACCTTC
TRBJ1-1	TRBV2	-	few	CASSGAMNTEAFF	TGTGCCAGCAGTGGGGCCATGAACACTGAAGCTTTCTTT
TRBJ2-1	TRBV7-2	TRBD2	-	CASSLRTSGGGDEQFF	TGTGCCAGCAGCCTCAGGACTAGCGGGGGGGGAGATGAGCAGTTCTTC
TRBJ2-5	TRBV7-2	TRBD2	-	CASSSLAGAWEETQYF	TGTGCCAGCAGCTCCCTAGCGGGGGCCTGGGAAGAGACCCAGTACTTC